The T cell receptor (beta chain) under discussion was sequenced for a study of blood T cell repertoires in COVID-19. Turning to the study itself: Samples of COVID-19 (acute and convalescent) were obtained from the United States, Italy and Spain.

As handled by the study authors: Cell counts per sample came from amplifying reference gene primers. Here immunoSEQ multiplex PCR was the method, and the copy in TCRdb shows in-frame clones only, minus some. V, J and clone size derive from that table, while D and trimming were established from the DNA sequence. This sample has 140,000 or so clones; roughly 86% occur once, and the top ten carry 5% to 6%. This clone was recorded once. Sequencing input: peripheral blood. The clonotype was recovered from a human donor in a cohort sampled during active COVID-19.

CDR3 bases: TGTGCCAGCAGTGAAGCTCCCGGCTATAATTCACCCCTCCACTTT. It encodes CASSEAPGYNSPLHF. The V gene is TRBV6-1, the J gene TRBJ1-6, with no clear D. Germline V gene sequence: CDR1 MNHNS, CDR2 SASEGT. The germline V and J ends were trimmed by 0 bases and 3 bases, with 6 bases remaining between them. The CDR3 loop spans 15 amino acids.